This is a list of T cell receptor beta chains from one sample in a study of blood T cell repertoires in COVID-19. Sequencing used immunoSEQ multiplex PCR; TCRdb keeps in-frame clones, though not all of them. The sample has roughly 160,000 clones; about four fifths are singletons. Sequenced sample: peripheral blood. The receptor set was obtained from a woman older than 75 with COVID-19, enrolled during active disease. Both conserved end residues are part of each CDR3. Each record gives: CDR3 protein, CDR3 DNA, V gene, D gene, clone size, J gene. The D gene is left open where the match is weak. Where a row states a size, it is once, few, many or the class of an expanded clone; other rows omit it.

CDR3 protein: CASGLDYDSEQFF
CDR3 DNA: TGTGCTAGTGGTTTGGATTACGACAGTGAGCAGTTCTTC
V gene: TRBV12-5
D gene: .
clone size: .
J gene: TRBJ2-1

CDR3 protein: CASSYSLASYEQYF
CDR3 DNA: TGTGCCAGCAGTTACTCGCTAGCGTCCTACGAGCAGTACTTC
V gene: TRBV6-5
D gene: .
clone size: .
J gene: TRBJ2-7

CDR3 protein: CASSKTSSYNEQFF
CDR3 DNA: TGTGCCAGCAGCAAGACTAGTTCCTACAATGAGCAGTTCTTC
V gene: TRBV2
D gene: .
clone size: once
J gene: TRBJ2-1

CDR3 protein: CSGGQGYNEQFF
CDR3 DNA: TGCAGCGGAGGACAGGGTTACAATGAGCAGTTCTTC
V gene: TRBV29-1
D gene: TRBD1
clone size: .
J gene: TRBJ2-1

CDR3 protein: CSLERPSGSNEQFF
CDR3 DNA: TGCAGCCTGGAACGGCCTAGCGGGAGTAATGAGCAGTTCTTC
V gene: TRBV29-1
D gene: TRBD2
clone size: .
J gene: TRBJ2-1

CDR3 protein: CASSLEASFRVGKLFF
CDR3 DNA: TGTGCCAGCAGCTTAGAGGCGTCATTCAGGGTGGGAAAACTGTTTTTT
V gene: TRBV7-9
D gene: .
clone size: .
J gene: TRBJ1-4

CDR3 protein: CASSGGVETQYF
CDR3 DNA: TGTGCCAGCAGTGGGGGGGTAGAGACCCAGTACTTC
V gene: TRBV2
D gene: .
clone size: .
J gene: TRBJ2-5

CDR3 protein: CASSPFQGADTEAFF
CDR3 DNA: TGTGCCAGCTCACCCTTTCAGGGGGCAGACACTGAAGCTTTCTTT
V gene: TRBV18
D gene: TRBD1
clone size: .
J gene: TRBJ1-1

CDR3 protein: CAWSVQSNQPQHF
CDR3 DNA: TGTGCCTGGAGTGTACAGAGCAATCAGCCCCAGCATTTT
V gene: TRBV30
D gene: .
clone size: .
J gene: TRBJ1-5

CDR3 protein: CASSIRGRYYEQYF
CDR3 DNA: TGTGCCAGTAGTATCAGGGGGCGATACTACGAGCAGTACTTC
V gene: TRBV19
D gene: TRBD1
clone size: once
J gene: TRBJ2-7

CDR3 protein: CASSGQGYGNTIYF
CDR3 DNA: TGTGCCAGCAGCGGACAGGGGTACGGGAACACCATATATTTT
V gene: TRBV9
D gene: TRBD1
clone size: .
J gene: TRBJ1-3

CDR3 protein: CASSLRGGAGTDTQYF
CDR3 DNA: TGTGCCAGCAGCCTCCGAGGGGGCGCGGGCACAGATACGCAGTATTTT
V gene: TRBV5-6
D gene: TRBD1
clone size: .
J gene: TRBJ2-3

CDR3 protein: CASSYPQGTRVEAFF
CDR3 DNA: TGTGCCAGCAGTTACCCACAGGGGACGCGTGTCGAAGCTTTCTTT
V gene: TRBV6-6
D gene: TRBD1
clone size: .
J gene: TRBJ1-1

CDR3 protein: CASSADSYGYTF
CDR3 DNA: TGTGCCAGCTCAGCCGACAGCTATGGCTACACCTTC
V gene: TRBV18
D gene: .
clone size: .
J gene: TRBJ1-2

CDR3 protein: CASRKTGNTGELFF
CDR3 DNA: TGTGCCAGCAGGAAGACAGGGAACACCGGGGAGCTGTTTTTT
V gene: TRBV28
D gene: .
clone size: .
J gene: TRBJ2-2

CDR3 protein: CASSQRGEGSQPQHF
CDR3 DNA: TGTGCCAGCAGCCAAAGAGGGGAGGGTAGCCAGCCCCAGCATTTT
V gene: TRBV3-1/TRBV3-2
D gene: .
clone size: .
J gene: TRBJ1-5

CDR3 protein: CASSYRRQANTEAFF
CDR3 DNA: TGTGCCAGCAGTTACCGTAGACAGGCGAACACTGAAGCTTTCTTT
V gene: TRBV6-5
D gene: .
clone size: .
J gene: TRBJ1-1

CDR3 protein: CAWSPLLARGRTEAFF
CDR3 DNA: TGTGCCTGGAGTCCCCTCTTGGCCCGGGGAAGGACTGAAGCTTTCTTT
V gene: TRBV30
D gene: .
clone size: .
J gene: TRBJ1-1

CDR3 protein: CASSRGPLPNTEAFF
CDR3 DNA: TGTGCCAGCAGTAGGGGGCCCCTACCGAACACTGAAGCTTTCTTT
V gene: TRBV27
D gene: TRBD1
clone size: few
J gene: TRBJ1-1

CDR3 protein: CASSPPGQGENSPLHF
CDR3 DNA: TGCGCCAGCAGCCCGCCCGGACAGGGAGAAAATTCACCCCTCCACTTT
V gene: TRBV5-1
D gene: TRBD1
clone size: .
J gene: TRBJ1-6

CDR3 protein: CSASLRLGYTF
CDR3 DNA: TGCAGTGCTAGCCTACGGTTAGGCTACACCTTC
V gene: TRBV20-1
D gene: .
clone size: few
J gene: TRBJ1-2

CDR3 protein: CASSLVEGQGVGGYTF
CDR3 DNA: TGCGCCAGCAGCTTGGTTGAGGGACAGGGAGTCGGTGGCTACACCTTC
V gene: TRBV5-1
D gene: TRBD1
clone size: .
J gene: TRBJ1-2

CDR3 protein: CASSQARQGRGDTQYF
CDR3 DNA: TGTGCCAGCAGCCAAGCTAGACAGGGGCGCGGAGATACGCAGTATTTT
V gene: TRBV3-1/TRBV3-2
D gene: TRBD1
clone size: .
J gene: TRBJ2-3

CDR3 protein: CATSRDFGDTQYF
CDR3 DNA: TGTGCCACCAGCAGAGATTTCGGAGATACGCAGTATTTT
V gene: TRBV15
D gene: .
clone size: .
J gene: TRBJ2-3

CDR3 protein: CASSPYTSGSFPDTQYF
CDR3 DNA: TGTGCCAGCTCACCATATACTAGCGGGAGTTTCCCAGATACGCAGTATTTT
V gene: TRBV18
D gene: TRBD2
clone size: .
J gene: TRBJ2-3